The entry that follows covers one T cell receptor beta chain sequence. The data stem from a study of blood T cell repertoires in COVID-19. Study overall: Researchers got acute and convalescent COVID-19 samples from the United States, Italy and Spain. From T cells, B-cell-depleted T cells, or PBMCs came the material, which was cDNA or gDNA.

TCRdb keeps only in-frame clones here, not all; method: immunoSEQ multiplex PCR. There are about 200,000 clones in the sample; more than 75% occur only once, and 3% to 3.5% lies in the top ten. With V trimmed by 5 bases and J by 4 bases, 15 bases remained unmatched. This CDR3 has 17 amino acids. Germline V CDR1 and CDR2: SGHTA, FQGTGA. The V call is TRBV7-3, the J call TRBJ2-5, with 8 nucleotides matching TRBD1. Input material: peripheral blood. This clonotype originated in a man aged 55 to 70 with acute or convalescent COVID-19. CDR3: CASSQPPAVRGRETQYF. CDR3 sequence (DNA): TGTGCCAGCAGCCAGCCGCCGGCTGTCAGGGGGCGAGAGACCCAGTACTTC.